This T cell receptor beta chain was identified in a study of cytotoxic CD8 clonotypes in ibrutinib-treated CLL. Whole-study results and caveats: Baseline clonality exceeded age-matched healthy donors and tracked circulating CD8+ T-cell counts.

The germline V gene has CDR1 LNHDA and CDR2 SQIVND (reference sequence). CDR3 size: 15 residues. Trimming took 6 bases from V and 7 from J; bases not matched to a gene: 11. Repertoires were generated with immunoSEQ multiplex PCR, while TCRdb's copy carries only in-frame clones and drops some. Of approximately 92,000 clones in the sample, roughly 80% were seen once. Worth noting for this clone: Its cognate antigen is unknown.

The chain carries TRBV19 and TRBJ1-4; 7 bases are a match to TRBD1. The starting material was PBMCs, obtained after 24 months of ibrutinib treatment. This TCR came from a human donor with chronic lymphocytic leukemia. CDR3 loop: CASRGQRRPGEKLFF. Here the CDR3 DNA reads TGTGCCAGTAGGGGACAGAGACGCCCTGGTGAAAAACTGTTTTTT. The variable domain in full, with the rest retrieved from reference TRBV19 and TRBJ1-4, is DGGITQSPKYLFRKEGQNVTLSCEQNLNHDAMYWYRQDPGQGLRLIYYSQIVNDFQKGDIAEGYSVSREKKESFPLTVTSAQKNPTAFYLCASRGQRRPGEKLFFGSGTQLSVL.